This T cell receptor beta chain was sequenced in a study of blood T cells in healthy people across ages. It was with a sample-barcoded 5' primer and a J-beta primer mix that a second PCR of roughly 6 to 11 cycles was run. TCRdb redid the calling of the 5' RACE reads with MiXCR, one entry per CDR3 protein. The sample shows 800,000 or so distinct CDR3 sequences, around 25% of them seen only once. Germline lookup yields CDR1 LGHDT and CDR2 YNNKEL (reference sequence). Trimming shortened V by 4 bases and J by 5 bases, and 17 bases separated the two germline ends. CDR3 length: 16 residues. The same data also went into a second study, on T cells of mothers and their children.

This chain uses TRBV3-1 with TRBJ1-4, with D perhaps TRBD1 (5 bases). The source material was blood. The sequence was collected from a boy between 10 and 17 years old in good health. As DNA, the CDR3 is TGTGCCAGCAGCCCCAACCGGGACGTGATCAATGAAAAACTGTTTTTT. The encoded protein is CASSPNRDVINEKLFF.